This TCR beta chain is from a study of shared clonotypes between healthy human individuals. Measured with immunoSEQ multiplex PCR; TCRdb has only the in-frame clones, and not every one. The sample has millions of clones; approximately 94% are singletons. The source material was naive CD4+ T cells sorted from blood. Sample subset: CD45RA+ positively selected. The sequence was collected from a man aged 18 to 29 in good health.

In nucleotides, the CDR3 is TGCGCCAGCAGCGGGACTAGCGGGAGGGCCCTCGGGGCAGATACGCAGTATTTT. Translated, it gives CASSGTSGRALGADTQYF. The gene calls are TRBV5-1 and TRBJ2-3; 16 nucleotides line up with TRBD2. V dropped 4 bases and J dropped 4; count of bases not matched to a gene: 9. Germline CDR1 SGHRS, CDR2 YFSETQ. CDR3 length: 18 amino acids.